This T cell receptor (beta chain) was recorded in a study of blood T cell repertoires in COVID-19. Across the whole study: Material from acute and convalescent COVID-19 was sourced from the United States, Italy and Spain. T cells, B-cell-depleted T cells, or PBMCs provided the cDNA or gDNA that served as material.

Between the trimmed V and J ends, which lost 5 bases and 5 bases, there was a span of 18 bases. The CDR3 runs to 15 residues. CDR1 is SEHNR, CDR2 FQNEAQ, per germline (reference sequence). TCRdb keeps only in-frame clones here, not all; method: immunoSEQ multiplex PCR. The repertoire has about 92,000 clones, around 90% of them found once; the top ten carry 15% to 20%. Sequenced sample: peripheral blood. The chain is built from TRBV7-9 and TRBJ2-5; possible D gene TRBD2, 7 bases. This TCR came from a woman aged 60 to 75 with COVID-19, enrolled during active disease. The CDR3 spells CASSQGRGNVETQYF. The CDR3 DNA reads TGTGCCAGCAGCCAGGGGCGGGGGAATGTGGAGACCCAGTACTTC.